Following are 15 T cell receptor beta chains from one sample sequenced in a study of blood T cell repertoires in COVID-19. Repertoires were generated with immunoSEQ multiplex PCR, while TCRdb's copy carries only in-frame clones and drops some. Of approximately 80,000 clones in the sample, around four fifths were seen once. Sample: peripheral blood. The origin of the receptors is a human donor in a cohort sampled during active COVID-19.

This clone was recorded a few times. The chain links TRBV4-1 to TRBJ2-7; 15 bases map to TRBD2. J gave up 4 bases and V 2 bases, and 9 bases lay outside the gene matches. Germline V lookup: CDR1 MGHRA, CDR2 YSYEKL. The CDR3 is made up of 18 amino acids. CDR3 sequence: CASSQSLGLAGGRYEQYF. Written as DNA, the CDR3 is TGCGCCAGCAGCCAATCCTTGGGACTAGCGGGGGGACGGTACGAGCAGTACTTC.

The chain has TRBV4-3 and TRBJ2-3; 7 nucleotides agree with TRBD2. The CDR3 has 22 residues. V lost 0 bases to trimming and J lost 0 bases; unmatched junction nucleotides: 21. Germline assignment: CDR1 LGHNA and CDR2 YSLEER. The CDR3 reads CASSQDFSGRGVLGTSTDTQYF. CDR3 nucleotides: TGCGCCAGCAGCCAAGATTTTAGCGGGCGGGGCGTCTTAGGTACTAGCACAGATACGCAGTATTTT.

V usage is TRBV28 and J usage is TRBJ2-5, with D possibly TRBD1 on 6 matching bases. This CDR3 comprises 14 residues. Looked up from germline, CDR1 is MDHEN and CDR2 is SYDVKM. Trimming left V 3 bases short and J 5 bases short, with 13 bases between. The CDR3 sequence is CASSFYRVGETQYF. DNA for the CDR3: TGTGCCAGCAGTTTCTACAGGGTGGGGGAGACCCAGTACTTC. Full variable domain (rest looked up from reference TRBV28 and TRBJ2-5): DVKVTQSSRYLVKRTGEKVFLECVQDMDHENMFWYRQDPGLGLRLIYFSYDVKMKEKGDIPEGYSVSREKKERFSLILESASTNQTSMYLCASSFYRVGETQYFGPGTRLLVL.

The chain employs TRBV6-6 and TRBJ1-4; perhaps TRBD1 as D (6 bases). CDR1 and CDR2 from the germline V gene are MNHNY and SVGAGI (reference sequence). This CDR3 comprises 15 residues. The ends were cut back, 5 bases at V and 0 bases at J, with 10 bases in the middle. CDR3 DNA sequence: TGTGCCAGCAGTCCTCGGACAGCAACTAATGAAAAACTGTTTTTT. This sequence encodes CASSPRTATNEKLFF.

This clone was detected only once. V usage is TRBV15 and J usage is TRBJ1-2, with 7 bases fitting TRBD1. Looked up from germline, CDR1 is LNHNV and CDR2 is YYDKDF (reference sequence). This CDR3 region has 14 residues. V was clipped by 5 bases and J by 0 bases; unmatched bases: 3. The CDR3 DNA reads TGTGCCACCAGCCGGGACAGCACTAACTATGGCTACACCTTC. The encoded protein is CATSRDSTNYGYTF.

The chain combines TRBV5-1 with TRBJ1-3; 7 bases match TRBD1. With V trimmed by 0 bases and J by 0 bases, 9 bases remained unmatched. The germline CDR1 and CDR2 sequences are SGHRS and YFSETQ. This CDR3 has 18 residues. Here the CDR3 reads CASSLGQGSSHSGNTIYF. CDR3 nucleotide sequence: TGCGCCAGCAGCTTGGGACAGGGTTCAAGCCACTCTGGAAACACCATATATTTT.

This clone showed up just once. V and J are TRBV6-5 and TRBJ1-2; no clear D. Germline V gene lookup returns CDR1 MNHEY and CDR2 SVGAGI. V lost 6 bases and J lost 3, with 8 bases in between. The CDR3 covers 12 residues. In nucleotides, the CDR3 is TGTGCCAGCAGCAGTGGGCACTATGGCTACACCTTC. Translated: CASSSGHYGYTF.

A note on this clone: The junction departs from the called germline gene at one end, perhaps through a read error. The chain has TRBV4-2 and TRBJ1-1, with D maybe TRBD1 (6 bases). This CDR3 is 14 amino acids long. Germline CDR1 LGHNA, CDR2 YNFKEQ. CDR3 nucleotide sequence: TGTGCCAGCAGGCAAGAGGGGGGTTACACTGAAGCTTTCTTT. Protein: CASRQEGGYTEAFF.

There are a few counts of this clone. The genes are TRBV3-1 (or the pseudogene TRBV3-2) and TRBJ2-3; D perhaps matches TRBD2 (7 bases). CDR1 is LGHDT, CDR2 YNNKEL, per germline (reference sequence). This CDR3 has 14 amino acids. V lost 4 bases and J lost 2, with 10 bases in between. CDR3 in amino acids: CASSPRGATDTQYF. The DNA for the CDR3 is TGTGCCAGCAGCCCTCGGGGGGCCACAGATACGCAGTATTTT.

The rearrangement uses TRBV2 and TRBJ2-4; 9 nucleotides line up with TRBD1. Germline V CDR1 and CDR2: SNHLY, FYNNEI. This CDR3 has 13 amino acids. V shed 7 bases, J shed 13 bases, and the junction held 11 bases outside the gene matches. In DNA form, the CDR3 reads TGTGCCAGCACAAGCGGACAGGGGACGCGACAGTACTTC. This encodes CASTSGQGTRQYF. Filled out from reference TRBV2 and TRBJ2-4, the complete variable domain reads EPEVTQTPSHQVTQMGQEVILRCVPISNHLYFYWYRQILGQKVEFLVSFYNNEISEKSEIFDDQFSVERPDGSNFTLKIRSTKLEDSAMYFCASTSGQGTRQYFGAGTRLSVL.

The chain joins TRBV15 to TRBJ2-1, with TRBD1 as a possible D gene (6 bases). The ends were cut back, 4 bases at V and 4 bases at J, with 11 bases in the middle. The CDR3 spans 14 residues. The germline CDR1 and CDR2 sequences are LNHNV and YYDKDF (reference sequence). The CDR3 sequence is CATSIRTAYNEQFF. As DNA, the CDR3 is TGTGCCACCAGCATTCGGACAGCGTACAATGAGCAGTTCTTC.

In DNA, the CDR3 is TGTGCCAGCAGTGACTCCTTTCTGACAGGAGATACGCAGTATTTT. Its protein is CASSDSFLTGDTQYF. The V call is TRBV6-4, the J call TRBJ2-3, with D possibly TRBD1 on 6 matching bases. This CDR3 region has 15 residues. The V end was cut by 0 bases, the J end by 5 bases, with 12 bases between. The germline gives CDR1 MRHNA, CDR2 SNTAGT.

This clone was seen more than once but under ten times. CDR3 bases: TGCGCCAGCAGCCAAGATCACCCGACAGAAGCTTTCTTT. Translated: CASSQDHPTEAFF. V is TRBV4-1 and J is TRBJ1-1; no reliable D call. V was pared by 0 bases and J by 8 bases, with 10 bases between. Looked up from germline, CDR1 is MGHRA and CDR2 is YSYEKL. There are 13 residues in the CDR3.

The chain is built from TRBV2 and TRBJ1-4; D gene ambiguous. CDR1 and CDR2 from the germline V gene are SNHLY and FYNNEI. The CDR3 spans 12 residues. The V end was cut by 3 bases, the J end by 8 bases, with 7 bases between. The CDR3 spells CASSDEGEKLFF. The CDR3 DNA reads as TGTGCCAGCAGTGACGAGGGAGAAAAACTGTTTTTT.

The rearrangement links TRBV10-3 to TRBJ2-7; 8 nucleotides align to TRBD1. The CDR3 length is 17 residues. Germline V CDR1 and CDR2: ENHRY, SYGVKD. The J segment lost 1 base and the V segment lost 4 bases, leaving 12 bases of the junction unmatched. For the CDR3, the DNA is TGTGCCATCAGTGGACGCTCGGGACAGGCGCCTTCCTACGAGCAGTACTTC. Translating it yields CAISGRSGQAPSYEQYF.